These T cell receptor beta chains were read from a single sample in a study of lymphopenia after photon versus proton radiotherapy. Some clones are missing from TCRdb's copy, which holds only in-frame ones; the method was immunoSEQ multiplex PCR. The sample comprises tens of thousands of clones, 94% of which are singletons, and roughly 0.71% rests with the top ten. The specimen was peripheral blood, collected from a patient treated with photon-based radiotherapy. These receptor sequences come from a woman in her fifties or sixties with cholangiocarcinoma. CDR3s include the opening cysteine and the closing phenylalanine or tryptophan. D genes are given only for firm matches.

TRBV27	TRBD1	TRBJ1-5	CASSPGGTGGQPQHF	TGTGCCAGCAGTCCGGGAGGGACAGGGGGCCAGCCCCAGCATTTT
TRBV9	-	TRBJ1-6	CASSRSGTSSSSYNSPLHF	TGTGCCAGCAGCAGATCCGGGACATCTTCCAGCTCCTATAATTCACCCCTCCACTTT
TRBV6-1	-	TRBJ1-1	CASSRQMNTEAFF	TGTGCCAGCAGTAGACAGATGAACACTGAAGCTTTCTTT
TRBV6-6	TRBD2	TRBJ2-5	CASSFGTSGKETQYF	TGTGCCAGCAGTTTCGGGACTAGCGGGAAAGAGACCCAGTACTTC
TRBV6-6	-	TRBJ1-6	CASQVFWEGYNSPLHF	TGTGCCAGCCAGGTATTTTGGGAGGGGTATAATTCACCCCTCCACTTT
TRBV2	-	TRBJ2-5	CASIQVTETQYF	TGTGCCAGCATCCAGGTGACGGAGACCCAGTACTTC
TRBV9	-	TRBJ2-2	CASSVGPNTGTGELFF	TGTGCCAGCAGCGTAGGGCCCAATACGGGCACCGGGGAGCTGTTTTTT
TRBV5-5	TRBD1	TRBJ1-2	CASSWTGAYGYTF	TGTGCCAGCAGCTGGACAGGGGCCTATGGCTACACCTTC
TRBV30	TRBD2	TRBJ2-3	CAWNRASGASTDTQYF	TGTGCCTGGAATCGGGCTAGCGGGGCTAGCACAGATACGCAGTATTTT
TRBV5-4	-	TRBJ2-2	CASSLVGSGELFF	TGTGCCAGCAGCTTGGTGGGTTCCGGGGAGCTGTTTTTT
TRBV25-1	-	TRBJ1-2	CASSEFGDPYGYTF	TGTGCCAGCAGTGAATTCGGCGACCCGTATGGCTACACCTTC